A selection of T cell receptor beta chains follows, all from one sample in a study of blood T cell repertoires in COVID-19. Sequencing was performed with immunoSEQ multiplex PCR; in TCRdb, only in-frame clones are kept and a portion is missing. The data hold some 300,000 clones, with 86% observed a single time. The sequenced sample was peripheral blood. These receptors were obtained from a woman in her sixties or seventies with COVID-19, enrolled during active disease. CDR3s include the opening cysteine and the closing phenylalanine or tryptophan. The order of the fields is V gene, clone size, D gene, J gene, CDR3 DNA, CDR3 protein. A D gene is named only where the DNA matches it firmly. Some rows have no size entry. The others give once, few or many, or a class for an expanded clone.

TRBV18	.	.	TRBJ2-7	TGTGCCAGCTCAACAGGGGGGAGGGTTTTCTACGAGCAGTACTTC	CASSTGGRVFYEQYF
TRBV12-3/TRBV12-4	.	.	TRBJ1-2	TGTGCCAGCAGTTCGACAGACTATGGCTACACCTTC	CASSSTDYGYTF
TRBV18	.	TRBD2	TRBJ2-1	TGTGCCAGCTCACCATGGCGGGGGGATAAGAATGAGCAGTTCTTC	CASSPWRGDKNEQFF
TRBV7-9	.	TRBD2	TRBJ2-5	TGTGCCAGCAGCTTTAGCGGGGGCGAAGAGACCCAGTACTTC	CASSFSGGEETQYF
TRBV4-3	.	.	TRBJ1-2	TGCGCCAGCAGCCATGACCGGGATTCCTATGGCTACACCTTC	CASSHDRDSYGYTF
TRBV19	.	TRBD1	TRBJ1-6	TGTGCCAGTAGCCCAGGGGGACAGACCAATAATTCACCCCTCCACTTT	CASSPGGQTNNSPLHF
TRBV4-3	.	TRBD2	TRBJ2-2	TGCGCCAGCAGCCAAGAAGTCAGCGGGGGGGCGGTCGGGGAGCTGTTTTTT	CASSQEVSGGAVGELFF
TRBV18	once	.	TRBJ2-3	TGTGCCAGCTCACGTACCGGCATACAGCGGGATACGCAGTATTTT	CASSRTGIQRDTQYF
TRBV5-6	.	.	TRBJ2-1	TGTGCCAGCATGCTACTAGATTCCAATGAGCAGTTCTTC	CASMLLDSNEQFF
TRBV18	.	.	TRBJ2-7	TGTGCCAGCTCACCGCCCGGGACATCCCCGCACGAGCAGTACTTC	CASSPPGTSPHEQYF
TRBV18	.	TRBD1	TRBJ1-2	TGTGCCAGCTCCCCCGACAGGGGCTATGGCTACACCTTC	CASSPDRGYGYTF
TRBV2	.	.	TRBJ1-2	TGTGCCAGCAGGATGGACAGTAATCTTAACTATGGCTACACCTTC	CASRMDSNLNYGYTF
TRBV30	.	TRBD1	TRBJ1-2	TGTGCCTCATTCTTACCGGGACAGAAATATGGCTACACCTTC	CASFLPGQKYGYTF
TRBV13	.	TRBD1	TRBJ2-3	TGTGCCAGCAGCCGATTAAGGGGACAGGGCCTCACAGATACGCAGTATTTT	CASSRLRGQGLTDTQYF
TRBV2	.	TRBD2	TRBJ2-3	TGTGCCAGCACGCGATCCGGGGGGGTGGCAGATACGCAGTATTTT	CASTRSGGVADTQYF